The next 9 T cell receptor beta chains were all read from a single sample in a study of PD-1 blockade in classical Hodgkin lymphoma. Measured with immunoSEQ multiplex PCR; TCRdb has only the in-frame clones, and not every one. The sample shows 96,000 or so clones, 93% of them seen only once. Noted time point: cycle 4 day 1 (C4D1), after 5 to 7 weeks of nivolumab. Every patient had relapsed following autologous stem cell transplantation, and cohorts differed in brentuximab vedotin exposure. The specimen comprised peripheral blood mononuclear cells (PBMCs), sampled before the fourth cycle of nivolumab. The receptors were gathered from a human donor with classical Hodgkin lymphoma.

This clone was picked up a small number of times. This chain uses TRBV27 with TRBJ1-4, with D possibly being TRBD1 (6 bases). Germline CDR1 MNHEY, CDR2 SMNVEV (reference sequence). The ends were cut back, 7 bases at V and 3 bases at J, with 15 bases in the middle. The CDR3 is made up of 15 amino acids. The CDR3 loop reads CASTTTGLANEKLFF. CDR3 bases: TGTGCCAGCACCACAACAGGGCTAGCTAATGAAAAACTGTTTTTT.

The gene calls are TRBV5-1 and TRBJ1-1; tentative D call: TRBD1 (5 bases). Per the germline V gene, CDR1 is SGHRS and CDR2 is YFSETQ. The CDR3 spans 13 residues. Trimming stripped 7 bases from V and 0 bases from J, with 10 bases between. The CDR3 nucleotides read TGCGCCAGCGCCAGGGAGATGAACACTGAAGCTTTCTTT. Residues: CASAREMNTEAFF.

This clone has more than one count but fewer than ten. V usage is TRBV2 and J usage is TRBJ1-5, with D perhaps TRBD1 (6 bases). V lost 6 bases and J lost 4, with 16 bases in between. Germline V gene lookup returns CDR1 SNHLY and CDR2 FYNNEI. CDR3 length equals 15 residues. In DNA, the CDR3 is TGTGCCAGCAGGGGCACCAGACAGGCTAATCAGCCCCAGCATTTT. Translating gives CASRGTRQANQPQHF.

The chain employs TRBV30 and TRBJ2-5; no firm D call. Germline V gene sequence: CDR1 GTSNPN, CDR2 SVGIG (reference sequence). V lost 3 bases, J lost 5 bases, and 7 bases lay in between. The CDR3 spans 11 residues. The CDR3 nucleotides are TGTGCCTGGAGGGTAAGGGAGACCCAGTACTTC. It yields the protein CAWRVRETQYF.

CDR3 DNA: TGTGCCAGGTACAGGGAGAACTATGGCTACACCTTC. Residues: CARYRENYGYTF. This sequence joins TRBV6-1 and TRBJ1-2, with a possible D match to TRBD1 (6 bases). The CDR3 extends over 12 amino acids. Between the trimmed V and J ends, which lost 9 bases and 2 bases, there was a span of 10 bases. The germline gives CDR1 MNHNS, CDR2 SASEGT.

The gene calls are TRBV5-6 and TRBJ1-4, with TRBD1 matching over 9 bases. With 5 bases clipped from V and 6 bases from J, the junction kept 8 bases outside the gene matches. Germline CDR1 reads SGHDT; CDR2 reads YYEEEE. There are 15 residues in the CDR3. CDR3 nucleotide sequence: TGTGCCAGCAGACCTGGGACAGGGTGGGATGAAAAACTGTTTTTT. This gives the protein CASRPGTGWDEKLFF.

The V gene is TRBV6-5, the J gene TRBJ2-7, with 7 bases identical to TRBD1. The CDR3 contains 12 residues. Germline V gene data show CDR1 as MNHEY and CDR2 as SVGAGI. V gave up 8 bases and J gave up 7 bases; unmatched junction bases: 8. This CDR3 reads CASLDRTWEQYF. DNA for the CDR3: TGTGCCAGCTTGGACAGGACTTGGGAGCAGTACTTC.

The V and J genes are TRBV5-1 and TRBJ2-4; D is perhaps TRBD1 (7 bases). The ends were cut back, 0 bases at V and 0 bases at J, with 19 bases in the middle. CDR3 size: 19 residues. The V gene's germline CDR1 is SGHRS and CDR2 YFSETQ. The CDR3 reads CASSLEAGQPLLAKNIQYF. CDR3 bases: TGCGCCAGCAGCTTGGAGGCGGGACAGCCCTTACTAGCCAAAAACATTCAGTACTTC.

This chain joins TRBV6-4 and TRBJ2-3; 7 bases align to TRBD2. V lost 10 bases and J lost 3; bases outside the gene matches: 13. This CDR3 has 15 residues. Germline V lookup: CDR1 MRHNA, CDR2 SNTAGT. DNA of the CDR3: TGTGCCACGTCCGCGACTAGCTGGGGAACAGATACGCAGTATTTT. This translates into CATSATSWGTDTQYF.